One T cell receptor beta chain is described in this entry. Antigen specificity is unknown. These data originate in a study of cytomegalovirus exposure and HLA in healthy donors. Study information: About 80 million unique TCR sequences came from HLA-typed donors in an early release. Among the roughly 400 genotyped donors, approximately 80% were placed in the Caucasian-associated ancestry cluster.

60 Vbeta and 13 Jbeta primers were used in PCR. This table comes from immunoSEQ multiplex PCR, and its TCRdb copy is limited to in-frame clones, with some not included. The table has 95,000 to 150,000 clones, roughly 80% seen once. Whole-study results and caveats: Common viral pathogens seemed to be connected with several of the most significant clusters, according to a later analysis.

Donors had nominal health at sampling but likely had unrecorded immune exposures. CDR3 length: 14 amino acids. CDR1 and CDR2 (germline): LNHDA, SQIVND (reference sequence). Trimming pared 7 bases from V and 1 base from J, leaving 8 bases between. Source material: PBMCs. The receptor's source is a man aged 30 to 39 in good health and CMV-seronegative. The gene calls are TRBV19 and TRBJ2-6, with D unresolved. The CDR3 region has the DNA TGTGCCAGTAATCGCGAGTCTGGGGCCAACGTCCTGACTTTC. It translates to CASNRESGANVLTF.